This TCR beta chain was recovered during a study of shared clonotypes between healthy human individuals. All of the donors resided in Nashville, Tennessee, and each was a Caucasian adult. When samples were unsorted, roughly 81 million PBMCs were used for genomic DNA. Trimming removed 0 bases at V and 2 bases at J, with 10 bases between. Per germline, CDR1 MNHEY and CDR2 SMNVEV (reference sequence). The CDR3 consists of 15 residues. Clones were read by immunoSEQ multiplex PCR, and TCRdb kept only the in-frame ones, dropping some. The sample lists more than 450,000 clones; approximately 79% were seen once.

The chain links TRBV27 to TRBJ1-1, with no clear D. Sequencing used PBMCs. The sequence derives from a woman between 40 and 55 years old in good health. Some clones in this sample may be carry-over from other donors' samples. In nucleotides, the CDR3 is TGTGCCAGCAGTTTATCTGCGGGCGGAAACACTGAAGCTTTCTTT. This encodes CASSLSAGGNTEAFF.